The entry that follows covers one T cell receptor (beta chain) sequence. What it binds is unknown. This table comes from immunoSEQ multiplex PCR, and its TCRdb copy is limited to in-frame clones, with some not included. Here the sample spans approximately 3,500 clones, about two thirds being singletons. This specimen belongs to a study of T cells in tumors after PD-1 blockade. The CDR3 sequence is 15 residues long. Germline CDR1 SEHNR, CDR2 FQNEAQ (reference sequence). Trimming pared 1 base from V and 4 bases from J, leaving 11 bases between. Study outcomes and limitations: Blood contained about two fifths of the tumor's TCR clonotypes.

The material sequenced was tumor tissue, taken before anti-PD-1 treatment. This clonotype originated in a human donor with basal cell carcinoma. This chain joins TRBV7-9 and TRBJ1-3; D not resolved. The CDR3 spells CASSLDGQVGNTIYF. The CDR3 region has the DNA TGTGCCAGCAGCTTAGACGGCCAGGTGGGAAACACCATATATTTT.